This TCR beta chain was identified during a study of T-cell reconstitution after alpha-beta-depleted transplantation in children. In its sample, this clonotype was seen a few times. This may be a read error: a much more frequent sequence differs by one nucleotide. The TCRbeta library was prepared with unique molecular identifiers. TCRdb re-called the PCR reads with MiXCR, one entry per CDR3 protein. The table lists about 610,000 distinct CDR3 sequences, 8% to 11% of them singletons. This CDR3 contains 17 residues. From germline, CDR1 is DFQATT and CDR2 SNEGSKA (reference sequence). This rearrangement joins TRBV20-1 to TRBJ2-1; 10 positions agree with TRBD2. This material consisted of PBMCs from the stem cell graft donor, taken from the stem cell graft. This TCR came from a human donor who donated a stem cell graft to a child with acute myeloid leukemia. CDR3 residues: CCARASFRAGGTDEQFF. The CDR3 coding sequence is TGCTGTGCTAGAGCCTCTTTTAGAGCGGGAGGGACGGATGAGCAGTTCTTC.